This T cell receptor (beta chain) was recorded in a study of T cells in Graves' hyperthyroidism and ophthalmopathy (dated by TCRdb to between 2018 and 2021). Background for the entire study: Peripheral blood samples were taken at initial diagnosis, before any treatment was given. To identify distinguishing TCR V-J signatures, a discovery cohort of 90 to 100 patients was used, comprising some 45 with Graves' ophthalmopathy and around 57 with stable Graves' hyperthyroidism. Whether ophthalmopathy could be predicted prospectively was tested in an independent validation cohort made up of fewer than 20 hyperthyroidism patients plus 17 patients who later progressed to ophthalmopathy. The approximately 98 discovery patients were randomly divided into training and test sets at a 7:3 ratio. The study also compared thyroid tissue and blood T-cell repertoires from more than 5 Graves' hyperthyroidism patients. Once sampling was done, hyperthyroidism patients were given methimazole at a starting dose of 30 mg daily, whereas ophthalmopathy patients were given high-dose intravenous methylprednisolone. TCR Vbeta CDR3 sequencing of 130 to 150 peripheral blood samples (43 ophthalmopathy, 75 or so hyperthyroidism and approximately 17 progressor patients) is reported in the paper.

Study-wide conclusions, independent of this receptor: Most expanded thyroid clonotypes (frequency above 0.001) were also detected in blood, a finding suggesting that blood repertoires may reflect thyroid immune responses. No statistical method was used to set the sample size in advance, and investigators knew the group allocation. In validation, the model predicted progression to ophthalmopathy a median of roughly 6.2 months before onset, with 65% to 71% sensitivity and roughly 73% specificity. Ophthalmopathy was separated from stable hyperthyroidism by a 13 V-J signature model, with approximately 86% sensitivity and around 81% specificity obtained in cross-validation and 80%/75% obtained in testing.

The TCR beta CDR3 regions were amplified from RNA transcripts. For the first round of RT-PCR on the TCR CDR3, the HTBI primer set was used together with the Qiagen OneStep RT-PCR kit. The libraries were constructed in a second round of multiplex PCR and then size-selected and purified. Sequencing of the libraries was done on an Illumina HiSeq2000 using paired-end 100 bp reads. The original methods were these. SOAPnuke was used to process the raw data, with reads discarded if the reads contained adapters or uncalled bases, had a mean Phred below 15, or lacked an exact constant-primer or identifier match. COPE v1.2.5 was used to merge the high-quality paired reads, and each unique nucleotide sequence was defined as a clonotype. MiTCR v1.1 was used to align clonotypes to the IMGT TRBV, TRBD and TRBJ reference segments. The analysis was restricted to V-J combinations with a frequency above 0.0001, which together covered 99.2% of the repertoires. The TCS score was defined as F50 (clonal expansion) divided by E x V (chaos), with BLOSUM62-based TCRdist calculated between CDR3 peptides within each V-J. Welch's t-statistics and random forest reduced approximately 520 V-J features to 13, which were used in a naive Bayes classifier (R e1071). The public sequencing data were trimmed at Q25 with fastp and processed into clonotypes with MiXCR by TCRdb, which kept only in-frame beta chains. Rows matching on CDR3 protein sequence are summarized as one entry with the most common DNA and genes. TCRdb assigned the V and J calls; the authors' analysis was not used. This sample gives hundreds of thousands of distinct CDR3 sequences in total; approximately 14% of them show up just once. More than 8.5% of the sample lies in the top ten.

Stable Graves' hyperthyroidism was defined as the absence of progression to ophthalmopathy over 18 months of follow-up. Hyperthyroidism patients were newly diagnosed, with disease duration under 2 months, and aged 18 to 65 years. Patients with uncontrolled infections, other autoimmune diseases, pregnancy or lactation were excluded. Diagnoses were based on clinical symptoms, serum thyroxine and TRAb, thyroid ultrasound and orbital computed tomography. PBMCs were separated from roughly 9.3 ml of fresh peripheral blood using Ficoll-Paque density gradient centrifugation. Trizol reagent was used to extract total RNA, and RNA quality was then checked on an Agilent 2100 Bioanalyzer. As concerns this clonotype: The specificity of this receptor is unknown. No quality values exist for individual bases; no much larger clone is one base distant.

V is trimmed back by 6 bases and J by 4 bases, and the junction contains 4 bases that no gene match accounts for. From the cysteine through the phenylalanine, the CDR3 covers 14 amino acids. Only CDR3 DNA remains: 42 bases, in frame from the first base. The germline V gene encodes CDR1 MNHNS and CDR2 SASEGT. This sequence originates from a woman aged 18-29 years with Graves' hyperthyroidism. The sample was blood. The chain joins TRBV6-1 to TRBJ2-7, and 12 bases in between align with TRBD1. The encoded CDR3 is CASSGTGGAYEQYF. The DNA reads as follows: TGTGCCAGCAGCGGGACAGGGGGCGCGTACGAGCAGTACTTC.